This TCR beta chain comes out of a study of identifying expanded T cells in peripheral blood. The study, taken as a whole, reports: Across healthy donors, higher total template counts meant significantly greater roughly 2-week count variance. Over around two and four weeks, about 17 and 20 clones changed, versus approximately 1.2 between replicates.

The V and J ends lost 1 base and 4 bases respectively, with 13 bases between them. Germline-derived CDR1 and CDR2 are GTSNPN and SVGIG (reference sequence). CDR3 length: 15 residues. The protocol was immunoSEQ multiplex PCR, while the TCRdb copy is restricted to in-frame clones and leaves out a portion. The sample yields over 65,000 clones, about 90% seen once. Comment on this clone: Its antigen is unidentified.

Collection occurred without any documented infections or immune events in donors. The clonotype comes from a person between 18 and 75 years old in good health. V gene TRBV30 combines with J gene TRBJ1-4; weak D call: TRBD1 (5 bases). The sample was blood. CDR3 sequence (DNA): TGTGCCTGGAGTGCCTCGTGGGGGGGTAATGAAAAACTGTTTTTT. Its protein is CAWSASWGGNEKLFF.